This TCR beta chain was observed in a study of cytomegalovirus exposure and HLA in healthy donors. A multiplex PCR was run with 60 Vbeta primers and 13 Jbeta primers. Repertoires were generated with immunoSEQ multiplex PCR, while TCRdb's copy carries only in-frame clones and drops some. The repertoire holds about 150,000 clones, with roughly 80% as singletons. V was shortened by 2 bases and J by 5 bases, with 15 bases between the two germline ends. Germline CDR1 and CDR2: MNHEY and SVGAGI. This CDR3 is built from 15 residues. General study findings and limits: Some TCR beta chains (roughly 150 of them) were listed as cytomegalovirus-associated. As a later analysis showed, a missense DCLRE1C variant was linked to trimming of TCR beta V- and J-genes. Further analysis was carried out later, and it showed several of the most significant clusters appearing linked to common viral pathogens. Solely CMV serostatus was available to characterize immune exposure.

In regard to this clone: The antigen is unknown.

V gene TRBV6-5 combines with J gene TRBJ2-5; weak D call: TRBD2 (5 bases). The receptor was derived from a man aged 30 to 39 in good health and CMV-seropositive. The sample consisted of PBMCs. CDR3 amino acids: CASSYKRTFRETQYF. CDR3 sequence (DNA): TGTGCCAGCAGTTACAAGCGGACCTTTCGGGAGACCCAGTACTTC.